Listed below are T cell receptor beta chains from one sample, sequenced in a study of shared clonotypes between healthy human individuals. Assay used: immunoSEQ multiplex PCR; TCRdb lists only in-frame clones, some missing. The profile shows roughly 700,000 clones, around 74% of them singletons. The sample taken for sequencing was memory CD4+ T cells sorted from blood. These receptors were taken from a woman between 25 and 40 years old in good health. CDR3s include the opening cysteine and the closing phenylalanine or tryptophan. The D gene is left open where the match is weak. Clone size, where shown, is once, few, many, or a class for clones that have expanded.

clone size: -
D gene: -
J gene: TRBJ2-5
CDR3 length: 14
V gene: TRBV21-1
CDR3 DNA: TGTGCCAGCAGCAAAATTCGGGGAGGCGAGACCCAGTACTTC
CDR3 protein: CASSKIRGGETQYF

clone size: -
D gene: -
J gene: TRBJ1-5
CDR3 length: 14
V gene: TRBV10-3
CDR3 DNA: TGTGCCATCAGTGAGGCCGAGGTCGGTCAGCCCCAGCATTTT
CDR3 protein: CAISEAEVGQPQHF

clone size: few
D gene: -
J gene: TRBJ2-7
CDR3 length: 13
V gene: TRBV7-8
CDR3 DNA: TGTGCCAGCAGCGCCGGAACTTTATACGAGCAGTACTTC
CDR3 protein: CASSAGTLYEQYF

clone size: -
D gene: TRBD2
J gene: TRBJ2-5
CDR3 length: 17
V gene: TRBV27
CDR3 DNA: TGTGCCAGCGGTCTCCTTCAGACTAGCGGGAAACAAGAGACCCAGTACTTC
CDR3 protein: CASGLLQTSGKQETQYF

clone size: -
D gene: TRBD2
J gene: TRBJ2-1
CDR3 length: 17
V gene: TRBV5-1
CDR3 DNA: TGCGCCAGCAGCCCCGAATCCCTAGCGGGAGGGTACAATGAGCAGTTCTTC
CDR3 protein: CASSPESLAGGYNEQFF

clone size: -
D gene: TRBD2
J gene: TRBJ2-3
CDR3 length: 15
V gene: TRBV4-2
CDR3 DNA: TGTGCCAGCAGCCCCGAGACTAGCGGTGCAGATACGCAGTATTTT
CDR3 protein: CASSPETSGADTQYF

clone size: few
D gene: TRBD1
J gene: TRBJ1-4
CDR3 length: 13
V gene: TRBV25-1
CDR3 DNA: TGTGCCAGCAGCGGGGACAGGGACCGAAAACTGTTTTTT
CDR3 protein: CASSGDRDRKLFF

clone size: -
D gene: TRBD1
J gene: TRBJ2-1
CDR3 length: 16
V gene: TRBV19
CDR3 DNA: TGTGCCAGTAGTCCCCAGACAGGGGGCAGCTACAATGAGCAGTTCTTC
CDR3 protein: CASSPQTGGSYNEQFF

clone size: -
D gene: -
J gene: TRBJ2-2
CDR3 length: 15
V gene: TRBV21-1
CDR3 DNA: TGTGCCAGCAGCAGCCGACAGGGGAACACCGGGGAGCTGTTTTTT
CDR3 protein: CASSSRQGNTGELFF

clone size: -
D gene: -
J gene: TRBJ1-5
CDR3 length: 15
V gene: TRBV19
CDR3 DNA: TGTGCCAGTAAGGCGGGGGATTATAGCAATCAGCCCCAGCATTTT
CDR3 protein: CASKAGDYSNQPQHF

clone size: -
D gene: TRBD2
J gene: TRBJ2-1
CDR3 length: 15
V gene: TRBV11-2
CDR3 DNA: TGTGCCAGCAGGGGCATTGCGGGAGGTACTAATGAGCAGTTCTTC
CDR3 protein: CASRGIAGGTNEQFF

clone size: -
D gene: -
J gene: TRBJ1-1
CDR3 length: 15
V gene: TRBV1
CDR3 DNA: TGCACCAGCAGCCAAGAACACATGACGAACACTGAAGCTTTCTTT
CDR3 protein: CTSSQEHMTNTEAFF

clone size: -
D gene: TRBD2
J gene: TRBJ2-3
CDR3 length: 14
V gene: TRBV27
CDR3 DNA: TGTGCCAGCAGTTTATCGGCGGGAGGTGATACGCAGTATTTT
CDR3 protein: CASSLSAGGDTQYF

clone size: -
D gene: TRBD1
J gene: TRBJ1-2
CDR3 length: 12
V gene: TRBV6-5
CDR3 DNA: TGTGCCAGCAGGGGGACAGGGGTAGGCTACACCTTC
CDR3 protein: CASRGTGVGYTF

clone size: -
D gene: TRBD1
J gene: TRBJ1-2
CDR3 length: 12
V gene: TRBV29-1
CDR3 DNA: TGCAGCGTTTTTTCGACAGGGGAGGGCTACACCTTC
CDR3 protein: CSVFSTGEGYTF

clone size: -
D gene: -
J gene: TRBJ2-1
CDR3 length: 14
V gene: TRBV2
CDR3 DNA: TGTGCCAGCAGTGATTTTAGCATAGACAATGAGCAGTTCTTC
CDR3 protein: CASSDFSIDNEQFF

clone size: -
D gene: TRBD1
J gene: TRBJ1-3
CDR3 length: 14
V gene: TRBV7-9
CDR3 DNA: TGTGCCAGCAGCTTCGAGGGGGCGGGAAACACCATATATTTT
CDR3 protein: CASSFEGAGNTIYF

clone size: -
D gene: -
J gene: TRBJ2-7
CDR3 length: 18
V gene: TRBV18
CDR3 DNA: TGTGCCAGCTCACCTCTCCCTTGGGGACAACGGACCTCCTACGAGCAGTACTTC
CDR3 protein: CASSPLPWGQRTSYEQYF